This T cell receptor (beta chain) is drawn from a study of blood T cell repertoires in COVID-19. As for the study in general: There were acute and convalescent COVID-19 samples, and they came from the United States, Italy and Spain. PBMCs, B-cell-depleted T cells, or T cells provided the cDNA or gDNA that made up the material.

V gave up 7 bases and J gave up 8 bases, with 11 bases separating them. Germline V lookup: CDR1 LNHDA, CDR2 SQIVND (reference sequence). This CDR3 region has 12 residues. Original handling: Amplified reference gene primers provided the basis for estimating nucleated cell counts. Sequenced by immunoSEQ multiplex PCR; TCRdb stores in-frame clones only, minus some. D and trimming come from the DNA, and the V and J calls and clone size come from that table. The sample gives roughly 40,000 clones, approximately 86% of which show up once; more than 15% is in the top ten. V and J are TRBV19 and TRBJ2-2, with D possibly being TRBD1 (6 bases). Sequenced: peripheral blood. This receptor was taken from a man aged 50 or older in a cohort sampled during active COVID-19. The CDR3 nucleotides are TGTGCCAGTACCCCCAGGGGTGGGGAGCTGTTTTTT. Protein: CASTPRGGELFF.